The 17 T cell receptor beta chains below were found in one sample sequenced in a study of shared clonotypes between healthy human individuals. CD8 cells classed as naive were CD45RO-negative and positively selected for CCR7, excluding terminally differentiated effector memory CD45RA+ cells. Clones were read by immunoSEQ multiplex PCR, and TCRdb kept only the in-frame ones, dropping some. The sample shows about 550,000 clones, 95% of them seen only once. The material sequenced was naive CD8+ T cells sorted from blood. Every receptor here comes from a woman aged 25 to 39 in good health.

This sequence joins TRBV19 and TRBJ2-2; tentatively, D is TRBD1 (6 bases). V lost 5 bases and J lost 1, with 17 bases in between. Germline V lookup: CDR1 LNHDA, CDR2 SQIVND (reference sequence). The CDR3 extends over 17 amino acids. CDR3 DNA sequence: TGTGCCAGTAGTCCCCGGCCGGGACAAATGAACACCGGGGAGCTGTTTTTT. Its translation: CASSPRPGQMNTGELFF.

This chain's CDR3 is CASSLTGQGHTEAFF. For the CDR3, the DNA is TGTGCCAGCAGCCTAACGGGACAGGGACATACTGAAGCTTTCTTT. The chain carries TRBV13 and TRBJ1-1; the match to TRBD1 covers 9 bases. Trimming cost V 5 bases and J 5 bases; bases outside gene matches: 9. Germline values: CDR1 PRHDT, CDR2 FYEKMQ (reference sequence). CDR3 length: 15 residues.

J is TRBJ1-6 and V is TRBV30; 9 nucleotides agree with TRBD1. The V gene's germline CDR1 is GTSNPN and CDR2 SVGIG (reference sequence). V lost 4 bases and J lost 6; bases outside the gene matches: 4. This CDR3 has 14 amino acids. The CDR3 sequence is CAWTAGQGNSPLHF. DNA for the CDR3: TGTGCCTGGACCGCGGGACAGGGTAATTCACCCCTCCACTTT.

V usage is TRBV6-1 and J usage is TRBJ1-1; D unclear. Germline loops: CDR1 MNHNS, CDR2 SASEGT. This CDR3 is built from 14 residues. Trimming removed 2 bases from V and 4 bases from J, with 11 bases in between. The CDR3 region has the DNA TGTGCCAGCAGTGAAAAGAAGGGTGCCACTGAAGCTTTCTTT. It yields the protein CASSEKKGATEAFF.

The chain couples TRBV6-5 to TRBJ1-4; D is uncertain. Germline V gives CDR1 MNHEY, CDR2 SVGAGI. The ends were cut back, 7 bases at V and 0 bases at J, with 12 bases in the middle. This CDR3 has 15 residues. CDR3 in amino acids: CASKAYGATNEKLFF. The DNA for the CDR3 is TGTGCCAGCAAGGCCTACGGCGCAACTAATGAAAAACTGTTTTTT.

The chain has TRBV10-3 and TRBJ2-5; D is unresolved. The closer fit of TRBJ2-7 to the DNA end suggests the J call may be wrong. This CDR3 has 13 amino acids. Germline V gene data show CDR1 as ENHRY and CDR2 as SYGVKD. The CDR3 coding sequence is TGTGCCATCAGTGAATCCCTCTCCTACGAGCAGTACTTC. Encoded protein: CAISESLSYEQYF.

The DNA of the CDR3 is TGTGCCAGCAGTGAAGGGCCTAGCGGAATGGGCGCCTACGAGCAGTACTTC. It yields the protein CASSEGPSGMGAYEQYF. This sequence joins TRBV2 and TRBJ2-7; 7 bases are shared with TRBD2. The CDR3 is made up of 17 amino acids. The J segment lost 2 bases and the V segment lost 1 base, leaving 11 bases of the junction unmatched. Per germline, CDR1 SNHLY and CDR2 FYNNEI.

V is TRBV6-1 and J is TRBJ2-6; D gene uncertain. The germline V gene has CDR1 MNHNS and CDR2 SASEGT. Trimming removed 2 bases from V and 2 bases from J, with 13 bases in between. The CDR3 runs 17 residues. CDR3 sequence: CASSESSWMTGANVLTF. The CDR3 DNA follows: TGTGCCAGCAGTGAAAGTTCATGGATGACTGGGGCCAACGTCCTGACTTTC.

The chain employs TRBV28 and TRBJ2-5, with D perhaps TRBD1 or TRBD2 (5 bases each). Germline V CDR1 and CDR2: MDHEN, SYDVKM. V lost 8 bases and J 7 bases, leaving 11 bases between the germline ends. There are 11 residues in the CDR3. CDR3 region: CASGDGGTQYF. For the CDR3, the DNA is TGTGCCAGCGGAGATGGGGGGACCCAGTACTTC.

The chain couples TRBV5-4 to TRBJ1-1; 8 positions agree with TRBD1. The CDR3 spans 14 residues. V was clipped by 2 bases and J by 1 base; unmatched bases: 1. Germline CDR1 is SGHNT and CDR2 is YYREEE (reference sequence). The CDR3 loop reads CASSFTGGNTEAFF. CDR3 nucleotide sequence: TGTGCCAGCAGCTTCACAGGGGGGAACACTGAAGCTTTCTTT.

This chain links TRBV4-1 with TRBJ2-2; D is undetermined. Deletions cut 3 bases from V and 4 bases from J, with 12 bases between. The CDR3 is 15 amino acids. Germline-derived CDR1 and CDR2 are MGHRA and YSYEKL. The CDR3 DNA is TGCGCCAGCAGCCAGCAGATGGACCTCACCGGGGAGCTGTTTTTT. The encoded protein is CASSQQMDLTGELFF.

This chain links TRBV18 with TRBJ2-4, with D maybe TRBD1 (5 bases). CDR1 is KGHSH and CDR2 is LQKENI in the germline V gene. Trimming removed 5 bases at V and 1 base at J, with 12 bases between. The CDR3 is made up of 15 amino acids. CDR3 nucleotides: TGTGCCAGCTCATCCTTCAGGGCGGCCAAAAACATTCAGTACTTC. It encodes CASSSFRAAKNIQYF. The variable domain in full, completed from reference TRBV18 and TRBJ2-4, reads NAGVMQNPRHLVRRRGQEARLRCSPMKGHSHVYWYRQLPEEGLKFMVYLQKENIIDESGMPKERFSAEFPKEGPSILRIQQVVRGDSAAYFCASSSFRAAKNIQYFGAGTRLSVL.

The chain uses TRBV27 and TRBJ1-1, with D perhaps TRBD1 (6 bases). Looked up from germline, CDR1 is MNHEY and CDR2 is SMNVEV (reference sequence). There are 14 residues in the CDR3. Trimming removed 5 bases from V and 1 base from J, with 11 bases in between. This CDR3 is CASSIRDKNTEAFF. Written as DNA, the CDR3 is TGTGCCAGCAGTATCCGGGACAAGAACACTGAAGCTTTCTTT.

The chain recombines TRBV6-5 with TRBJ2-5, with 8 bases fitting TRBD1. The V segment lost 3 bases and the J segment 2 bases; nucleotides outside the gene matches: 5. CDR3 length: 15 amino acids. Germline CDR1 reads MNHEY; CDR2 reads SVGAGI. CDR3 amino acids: CASSYRQGPQETQYF. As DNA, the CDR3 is TGTGCCAGCAGTTATCGACAGGGGCCTCAAGAGACCCAGTACTTC.

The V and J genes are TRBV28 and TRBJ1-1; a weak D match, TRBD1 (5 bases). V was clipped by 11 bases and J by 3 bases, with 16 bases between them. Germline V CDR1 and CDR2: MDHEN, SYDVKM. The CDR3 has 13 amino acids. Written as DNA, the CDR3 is TGTGCCTGGGGGGACGGTCGGGACACTGAAGCTTTCTTT. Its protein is CAWGDGRDTEAFF. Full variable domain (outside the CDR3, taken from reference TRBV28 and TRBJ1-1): DVKVTQSSRYLVKRTGEKVFLECVQDMDHENMFWYRQDPGLGLRLIYFSYDVKMKEKGDIPEGYSVSREKKERFSLILESASTNQTSMYLCAWGDGRDTEAFFGQGTRLTVV.

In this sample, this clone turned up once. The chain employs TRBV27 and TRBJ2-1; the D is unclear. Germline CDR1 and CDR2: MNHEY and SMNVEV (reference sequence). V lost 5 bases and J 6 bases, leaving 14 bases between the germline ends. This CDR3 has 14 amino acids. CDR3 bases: TGTGCCAGCAGTCTTGCATTAGTCCGCAATGAGCAGTTCTTC. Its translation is CASSLALVRNEQFF.

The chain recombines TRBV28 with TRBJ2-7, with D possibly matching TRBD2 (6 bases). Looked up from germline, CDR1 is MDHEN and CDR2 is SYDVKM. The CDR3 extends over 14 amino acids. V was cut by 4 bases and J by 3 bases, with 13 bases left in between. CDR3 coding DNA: TGTGCCAGCAGTTCACGGGACTGGGGCTACGAGCAGTACTTC. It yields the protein CASSSRDWGYEQYF.